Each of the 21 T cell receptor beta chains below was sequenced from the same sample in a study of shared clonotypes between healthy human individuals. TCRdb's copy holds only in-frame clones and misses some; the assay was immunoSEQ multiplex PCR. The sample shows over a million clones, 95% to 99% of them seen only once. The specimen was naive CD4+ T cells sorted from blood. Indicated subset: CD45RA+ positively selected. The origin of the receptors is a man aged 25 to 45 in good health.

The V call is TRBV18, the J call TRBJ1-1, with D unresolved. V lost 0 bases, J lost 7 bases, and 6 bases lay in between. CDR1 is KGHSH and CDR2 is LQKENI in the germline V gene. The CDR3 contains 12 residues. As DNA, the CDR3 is TGTGCCAGCTCACCACCCACGGGTGAAGCTTTCTTT. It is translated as CASSPPTGEAFF.

CDR3 protein: CATSRALSGTSGINEQFF. DNA for the CDR3: TGTGCCACCAGCAGAGCTCTATCCGGGACTAGCGGGATAAATGAGCAGTTCTTC. V usage is TRBV15 and J usage is TRBJ2-1; 13 bases line up with TRBD2. After removal of 1 base from V and 7 bases from J, the junction contained 10 bases not matched to a gene. The CDR3 totals 18 residues. Germline lookup yields CDR1 LNHNV and CDR2 YYDKDF (reference sequence).

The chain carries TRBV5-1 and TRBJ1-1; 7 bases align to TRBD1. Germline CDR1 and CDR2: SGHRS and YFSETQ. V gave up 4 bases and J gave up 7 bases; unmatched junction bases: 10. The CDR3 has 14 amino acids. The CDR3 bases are TGCGCCAGCAGCCCGGGACAGACGAGGAGTGAAGCTTTCTTT. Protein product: CASSPGQTRSEAFF. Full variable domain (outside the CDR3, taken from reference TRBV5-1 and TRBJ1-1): KAGVTQTPRYLIKTRGQQVTLSCSPISGHRSVSWYQQTPGQGLQFLFEYFSETQRNKGNFPGRFSGRQFSNSRSEMNVSTLELGDSALYLCASSPGQTRSEAFFGQGTRLTVV.

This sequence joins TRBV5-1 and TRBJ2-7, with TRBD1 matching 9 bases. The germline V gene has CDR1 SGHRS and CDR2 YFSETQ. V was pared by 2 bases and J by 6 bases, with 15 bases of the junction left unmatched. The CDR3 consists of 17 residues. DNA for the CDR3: TGCGCCAGCAGCTTTTGGACAGGGGCACCAGGCCTACGCGAGCAGTACTTC. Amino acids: CASSFWTGAPGLREQYF.

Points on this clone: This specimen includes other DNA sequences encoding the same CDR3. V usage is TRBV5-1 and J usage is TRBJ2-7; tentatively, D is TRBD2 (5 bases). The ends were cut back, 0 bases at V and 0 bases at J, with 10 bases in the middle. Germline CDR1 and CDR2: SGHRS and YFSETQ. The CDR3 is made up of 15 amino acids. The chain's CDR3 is CASSLAPGSSYEQYF. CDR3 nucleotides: TGCGCCAGCAGCTTGGCCCCGGGGAGCTCCTACGAGCAGTACTTC.

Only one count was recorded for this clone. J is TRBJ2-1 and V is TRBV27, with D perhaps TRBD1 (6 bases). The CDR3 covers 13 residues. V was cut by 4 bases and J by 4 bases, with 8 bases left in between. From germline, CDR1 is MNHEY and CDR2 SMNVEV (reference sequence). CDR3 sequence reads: CASSYGQYNEQFF. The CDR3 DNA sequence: TGTGCCAGCAGTTATGGACAGTACAATGAGCAGTTCTTC.

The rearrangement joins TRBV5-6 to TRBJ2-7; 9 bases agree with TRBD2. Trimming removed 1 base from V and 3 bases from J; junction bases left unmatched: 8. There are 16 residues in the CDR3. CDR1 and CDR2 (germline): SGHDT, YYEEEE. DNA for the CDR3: TGTGCCAGCAGCTTGTCTATGCTAGCGGGAATCTACGAGCAGTACTTC. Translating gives CASSLSMLAGIYEQYF.

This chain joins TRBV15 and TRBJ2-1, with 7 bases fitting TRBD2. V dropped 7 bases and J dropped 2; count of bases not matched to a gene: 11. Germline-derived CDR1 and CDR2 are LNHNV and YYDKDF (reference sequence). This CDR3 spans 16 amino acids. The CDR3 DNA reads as TGTGCCACCACTGCGGGCGGGGGTTTCACCTACAATGAGCAGTTCTTC. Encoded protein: CATTAGGGFTYNEQFF. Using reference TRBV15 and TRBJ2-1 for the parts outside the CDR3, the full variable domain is DAMVIQNPRYQVTQFGKPVTLSCSQTLNHNVMYWYQQKSSQAPKLLFHYYDKDFNNEADTPDNFQSRRPNTSFCFLDIRSPGLGDTAMYLCATTAGGGFTYNEQFFGPGTRLTVL.

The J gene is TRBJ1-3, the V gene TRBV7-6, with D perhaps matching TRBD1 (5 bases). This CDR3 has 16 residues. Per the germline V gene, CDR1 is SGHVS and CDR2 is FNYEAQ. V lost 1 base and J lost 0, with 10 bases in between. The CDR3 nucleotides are TGTGCCAGCAGCTTAGGACAGCCGAGCTCTGGAAACACCATATATTTT. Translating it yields CASSLGQPSSGNTIYF.

The CDR3 bases are TGTGCCAGCAGCTTGGACAGGGGGATAGGTCAGCCCCAGCATTTT. It translates to CASSLDRGIGQPQHF. V usage is TRBV5-4 and J usage is TRBJ1-5; 8 bases align to TRBD1. Germline trimming cut 0 bases from V and 6 bases from J; bases unmatched to any gene: 5. Germline V gene data show CDR1 as SGHNT and CDR2 as YYREEE (reference sequence). The CDR3 is 15 residues long.

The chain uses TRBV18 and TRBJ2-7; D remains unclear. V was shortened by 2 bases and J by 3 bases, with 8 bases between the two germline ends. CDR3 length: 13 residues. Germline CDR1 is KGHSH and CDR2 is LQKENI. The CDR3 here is CASSPREYYEQYF. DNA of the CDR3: TGTGCCAGCTCACCAAGGGAATACTACGAGCAGTACTTC.

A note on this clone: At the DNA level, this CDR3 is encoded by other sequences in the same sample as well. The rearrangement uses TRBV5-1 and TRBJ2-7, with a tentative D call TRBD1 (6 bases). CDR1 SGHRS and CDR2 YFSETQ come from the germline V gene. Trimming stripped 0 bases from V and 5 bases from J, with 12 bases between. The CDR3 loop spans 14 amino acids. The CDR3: CASSLGQGRHEQYF. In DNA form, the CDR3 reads TGCGCCAGCAGCTTGGGGCAGGGGCGGCACGAGCAGTACTTC.

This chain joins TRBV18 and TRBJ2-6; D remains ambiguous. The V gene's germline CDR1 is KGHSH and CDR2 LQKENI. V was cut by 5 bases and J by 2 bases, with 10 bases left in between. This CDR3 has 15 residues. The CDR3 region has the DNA TGTGCCAGCTCAGACTTAACTACTGGGGCCAACGTCCTGACTTTC. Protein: CASSDLTTGANVLTF.

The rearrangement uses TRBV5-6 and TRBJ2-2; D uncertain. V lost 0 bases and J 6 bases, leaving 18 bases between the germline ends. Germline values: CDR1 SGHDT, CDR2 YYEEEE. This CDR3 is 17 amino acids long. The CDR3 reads CASSLAGIMVSPGELFF. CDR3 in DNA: TGTGCCAGCAGCTTGGCGGGTATTATGGTTAGTCCCGGGGAGCTGTTTTTT.

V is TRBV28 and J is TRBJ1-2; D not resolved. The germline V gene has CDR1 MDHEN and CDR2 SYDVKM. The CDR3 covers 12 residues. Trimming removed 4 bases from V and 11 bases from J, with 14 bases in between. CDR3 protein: CASSSGPGIYTF. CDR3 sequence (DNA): TGTGCCAGCAGTTCAGGACCGGGGATTTACACCTTC.

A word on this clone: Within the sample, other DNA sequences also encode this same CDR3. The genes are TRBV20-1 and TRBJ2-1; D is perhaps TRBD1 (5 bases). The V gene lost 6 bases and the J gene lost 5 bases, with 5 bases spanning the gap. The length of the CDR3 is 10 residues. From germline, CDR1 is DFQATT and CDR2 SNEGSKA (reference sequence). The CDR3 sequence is CSAGHNEQFF. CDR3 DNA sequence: TGCAGTGCGGGGCACAATGAGCAGTTCTTC.

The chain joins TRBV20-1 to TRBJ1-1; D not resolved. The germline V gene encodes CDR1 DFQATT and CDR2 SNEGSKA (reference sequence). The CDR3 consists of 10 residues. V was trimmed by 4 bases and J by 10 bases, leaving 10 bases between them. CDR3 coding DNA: TGCAGTGCTACCGGGTGGCGAGCTTTCTTT. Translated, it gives CSATGWRAFF.

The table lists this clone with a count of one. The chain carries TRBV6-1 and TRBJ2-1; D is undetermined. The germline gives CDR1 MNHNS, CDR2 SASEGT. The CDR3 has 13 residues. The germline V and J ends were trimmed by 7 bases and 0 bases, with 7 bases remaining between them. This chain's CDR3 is CASKTSSYNEQFF. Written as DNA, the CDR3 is TGTGCCAGCAAAACGAGCTCCTACAATGAGCAGTTCTTC.

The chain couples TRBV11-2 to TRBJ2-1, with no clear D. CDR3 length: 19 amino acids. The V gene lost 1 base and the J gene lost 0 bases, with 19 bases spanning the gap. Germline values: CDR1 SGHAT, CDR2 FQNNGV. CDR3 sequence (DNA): TGTGCCAGCAGCTTAGTGGCGGAAGCCCCCAGGAGCTCCTACAATGAGCAGTTCTTC. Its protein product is CASSLVAEAPRSSYNEQFF.

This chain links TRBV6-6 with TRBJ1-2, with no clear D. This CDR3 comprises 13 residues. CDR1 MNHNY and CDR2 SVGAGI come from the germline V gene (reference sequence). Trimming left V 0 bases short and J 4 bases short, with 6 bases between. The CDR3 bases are TGTGCCAGCAGTTACTCCGGAGGCTATGGCTACACCTTC. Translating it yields CASSYSGGYGYTF.

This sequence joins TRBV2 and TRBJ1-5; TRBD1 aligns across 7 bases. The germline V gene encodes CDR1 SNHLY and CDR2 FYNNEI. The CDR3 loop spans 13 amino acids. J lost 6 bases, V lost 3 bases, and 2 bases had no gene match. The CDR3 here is CASSETGTQPQHF. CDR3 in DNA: TGTGCCAGCAGTGAGACAGGGACTCAGCCCCAGCATTTT.